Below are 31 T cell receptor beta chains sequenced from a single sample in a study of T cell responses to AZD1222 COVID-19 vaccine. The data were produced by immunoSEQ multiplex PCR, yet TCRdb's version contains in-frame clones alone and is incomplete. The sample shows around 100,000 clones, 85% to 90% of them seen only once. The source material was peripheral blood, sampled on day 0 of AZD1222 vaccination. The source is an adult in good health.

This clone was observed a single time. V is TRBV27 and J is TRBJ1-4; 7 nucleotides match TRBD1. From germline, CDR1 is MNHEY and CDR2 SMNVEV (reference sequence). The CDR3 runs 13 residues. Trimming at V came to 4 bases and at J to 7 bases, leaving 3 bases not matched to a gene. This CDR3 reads CASSYRDSEKLFF. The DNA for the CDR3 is TGTGCCAGCAGTTACCGGGACAGTGAAAAACTGTTTTTT.

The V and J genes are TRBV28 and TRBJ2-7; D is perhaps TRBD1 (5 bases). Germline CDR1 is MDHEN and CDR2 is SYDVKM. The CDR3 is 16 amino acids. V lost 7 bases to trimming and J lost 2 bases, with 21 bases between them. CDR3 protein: CASTLRGRAFPYEQYF. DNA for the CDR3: TGTGCCAGCACCTTAAGGGGCAGGGCCTTCCCCTACGAGCAGTACTTC.

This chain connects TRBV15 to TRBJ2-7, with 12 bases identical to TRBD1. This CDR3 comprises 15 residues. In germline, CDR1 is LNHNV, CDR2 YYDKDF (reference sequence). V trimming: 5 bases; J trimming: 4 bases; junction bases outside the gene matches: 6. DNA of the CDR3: TGTGCCACCAGCTCCCGGGACAGGGGGCTTTACGAGCAGTACTTC. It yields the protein CATSSRDRGLYEQYF.

CDR3: CASSSDGYGYTF. The CDR3 DNA is TGTGCCAGCTCATCGGACGGCTATGGCTACACCTTC. The chain links TRBV18 to TRBJ1-2; D gene ambiguous. This CDR3 is built from 12 residues. The germline V gene has CDR1 KGHSH and CDR2 LQKENI. V lost 5 bases, J lost 4 bases, and 8 bases lay in between.

The CDR3 coding sequence is TGTGCCAGCAGTTTATGGAGGAACACCGGGGAGCTGTTTTTT. Encoded protein: CASSLWRNTGELFF. The chain has TRBV28 and TRBJ2-2, with unresolved D. The germline V and J ends were trimmed by 0 bases and 1 base, with 3 bases remaining between them. Germline lookup yields CDR1 MDHEN and CDR2 SYDVKM. This CDR3 contains 14 residues.

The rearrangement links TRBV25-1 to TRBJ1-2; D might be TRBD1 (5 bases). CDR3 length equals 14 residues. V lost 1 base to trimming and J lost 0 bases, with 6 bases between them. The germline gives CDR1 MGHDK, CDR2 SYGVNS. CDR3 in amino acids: CASSELQANYGYTF. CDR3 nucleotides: TGTGCCAGCAGTGAATTACAGGCTAACTATGGCTACACCTTC.

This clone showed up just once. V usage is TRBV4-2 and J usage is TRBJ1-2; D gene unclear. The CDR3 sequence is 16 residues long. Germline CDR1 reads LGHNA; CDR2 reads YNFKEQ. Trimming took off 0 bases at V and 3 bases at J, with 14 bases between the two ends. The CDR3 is CASSQDTRGGHYGYTF. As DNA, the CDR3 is TGTGCCAGCAGCCAAGATACTCGGGGAGGTCACTATGGCTACACCTTC.

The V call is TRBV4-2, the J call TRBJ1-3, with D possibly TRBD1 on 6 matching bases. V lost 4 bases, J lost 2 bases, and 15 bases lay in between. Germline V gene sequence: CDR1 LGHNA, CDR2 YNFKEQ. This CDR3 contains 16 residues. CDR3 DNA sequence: TGTGCCAGCAGCCCAACGGTAGGGGGGACTGGAAACACCATATATTTT. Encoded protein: CASSPTVGGTGNTIYF.

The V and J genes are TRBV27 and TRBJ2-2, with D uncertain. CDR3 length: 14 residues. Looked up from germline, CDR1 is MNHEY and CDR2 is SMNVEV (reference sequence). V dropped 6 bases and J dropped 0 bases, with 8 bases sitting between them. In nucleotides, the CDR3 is TGTGCCAGCAGGGGGTGGGCGAACACCGGGGAGCTGTTTTTT. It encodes CASRGWANTGELFF.

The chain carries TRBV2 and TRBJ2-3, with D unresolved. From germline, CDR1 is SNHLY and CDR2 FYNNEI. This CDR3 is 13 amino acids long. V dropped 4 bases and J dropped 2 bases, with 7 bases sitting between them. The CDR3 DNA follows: TGTGCCAGCAGTGGTGGGTACACAGATACGCAGTATTTT. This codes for CASSGGYTDTQYF.

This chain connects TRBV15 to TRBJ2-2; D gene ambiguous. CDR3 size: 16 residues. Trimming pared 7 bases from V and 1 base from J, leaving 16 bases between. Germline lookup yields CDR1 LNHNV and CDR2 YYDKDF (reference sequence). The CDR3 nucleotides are TGTGCCACCACCAAGCTCACCCTTGGGAACACCGGGGAGCTGTTTTTT. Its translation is CATTKLTLGNTGELFF.

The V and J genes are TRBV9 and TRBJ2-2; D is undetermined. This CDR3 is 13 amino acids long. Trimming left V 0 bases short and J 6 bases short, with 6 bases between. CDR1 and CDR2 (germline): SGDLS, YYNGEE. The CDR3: CASSVALSGELFF. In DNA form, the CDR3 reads TGTGCCAGCAGCGTAGCTTTGTCCGGGGAGCTGTTTTTT.

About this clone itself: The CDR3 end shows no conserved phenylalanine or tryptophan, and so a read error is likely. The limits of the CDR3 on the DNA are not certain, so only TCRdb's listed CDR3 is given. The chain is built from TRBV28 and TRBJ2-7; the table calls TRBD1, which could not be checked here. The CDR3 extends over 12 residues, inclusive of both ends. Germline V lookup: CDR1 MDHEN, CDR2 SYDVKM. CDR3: CASSGPGTGTFI.

The CDR3 nucleotides are TGTGCCAGCAGCACCGGACAGGGCAACACTGAAGCTTTCTTT. Its protein product is CASSTGQGNTEAFF. This rearrangement joins TRBV6-6 to TRBJ1-1; 8 bases are shared with TRBD1. The CDR3 has 14 amino acids. The germline gives CDR1 MNHNY, CDR2 SVGAGI (reference sequence). J lost 2 bases, V lost 6 bases, and 5 bases had no gene match.

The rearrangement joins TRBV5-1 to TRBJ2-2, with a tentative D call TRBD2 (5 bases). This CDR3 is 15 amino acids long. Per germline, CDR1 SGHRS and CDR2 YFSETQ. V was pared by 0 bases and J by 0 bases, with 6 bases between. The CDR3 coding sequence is TGCGCCAGCAGCTTGGGACTACCGAACACCGGGGAGCTGTTTTTT. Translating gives CASSLGLPNTGELFF.

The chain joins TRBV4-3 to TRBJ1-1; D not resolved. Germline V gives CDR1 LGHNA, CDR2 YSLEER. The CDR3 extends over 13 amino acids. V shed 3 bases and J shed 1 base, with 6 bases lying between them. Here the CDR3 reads CASSQYRNTEAFF. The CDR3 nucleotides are TGCGCCAGCAGCCAGTACAGGAACACTGAAGCTTTCTTT.

The CDR3 region has the DNA TGTGCCAGCAGCCAGGGGGAGGGCACTGAAGCTTTCTTT. It encodes CASSQGEGTEAFF. J is TRBJ1-1 and V is TRBV2; the match to TRBD1 covers 7 bases. V dropped 6 bases and J dropped 4; count of bases not matched to a gene: 5. Per germline, CDR1 SNHLY and CDR2 FYNNEI. The CDR3 covers 13 residues.

CDR3: CASSIQPETPYEQYF. CDR3 nucleotide sequence: TGCGCCAGTTCAATTCAACCGGAAACCCCGTACGAGCAGTACTTC. The chain combines TRBV5-1 with TRBJ2-7; the D is unclear. The ends were cut back, 8 bases at V and 4 bases at J, with 22 bases in the middle. The CDR3 contains 15 residues. Germline V gene lookup returns CDR1 SGHRS and CDR2 YFSETQ.

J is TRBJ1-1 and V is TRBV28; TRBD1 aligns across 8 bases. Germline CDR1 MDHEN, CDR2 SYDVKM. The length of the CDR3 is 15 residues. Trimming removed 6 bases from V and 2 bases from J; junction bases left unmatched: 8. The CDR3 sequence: CASSSRQGRNTEAFF. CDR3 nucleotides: TGTGCCAGCAGCTCCCGACAGGGGCGAAACACTGAAGCTTTCTTT.

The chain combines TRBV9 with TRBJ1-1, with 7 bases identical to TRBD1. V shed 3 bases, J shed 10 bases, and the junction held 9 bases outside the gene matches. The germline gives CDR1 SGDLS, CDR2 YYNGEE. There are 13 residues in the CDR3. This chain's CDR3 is CASSGDRERVAFF. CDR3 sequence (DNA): TGTGCCAGCAGCGGTGACAGGGAGCGGGTAGCTTTCTTT.

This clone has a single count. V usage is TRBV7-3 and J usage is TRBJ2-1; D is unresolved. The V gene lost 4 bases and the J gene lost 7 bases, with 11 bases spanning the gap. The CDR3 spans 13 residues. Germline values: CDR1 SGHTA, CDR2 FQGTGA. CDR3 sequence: CASSSATGNEQFF. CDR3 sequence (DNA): TGTGCCAGCAGCTCAGCTACGGGTAATGAGCAGTTCTTC.

The CDR3 spells CASSLSGRGSGELFF. The CDR3 DNA reads as TGTGCCAGCAGTTTATCGGGAAGGGGGAGTGGGGAGCTGTTTTTT. The chain carries TRBV27 and TRBJ2-2; D is possibly TRBD1 (6 bases). The V and J ends lost 0 bases and 8 bases respectively, with 13 bases between them. CDR1 and CDR2 from the germline V gene are MNHEY and SMNVEV (reference sequence). The CDR3 loop spans 15 amino acids.

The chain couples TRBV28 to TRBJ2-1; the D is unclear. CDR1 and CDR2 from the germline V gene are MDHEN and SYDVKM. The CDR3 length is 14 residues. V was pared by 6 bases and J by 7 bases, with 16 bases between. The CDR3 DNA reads TGTGCCAGCAGGTGGCCCGCTCTAGGGAATGAGCAGTTCTTC. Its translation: CASRWPALGNEQFF.

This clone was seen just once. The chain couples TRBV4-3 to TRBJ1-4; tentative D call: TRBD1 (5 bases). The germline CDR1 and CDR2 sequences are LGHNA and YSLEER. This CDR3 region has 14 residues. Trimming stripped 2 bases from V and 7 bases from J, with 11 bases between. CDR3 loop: CASSQSGLSEKLFF. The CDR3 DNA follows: TGCGCCAGCAGCCAATCGGGGCTTAGTGAAAAACTGTTTTTT.

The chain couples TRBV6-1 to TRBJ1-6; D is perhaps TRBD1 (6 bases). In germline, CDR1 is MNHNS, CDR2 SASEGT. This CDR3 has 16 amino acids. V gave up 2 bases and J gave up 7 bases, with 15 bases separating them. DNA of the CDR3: TGTGCCAGCAGTGAATGGGGGCAGGGTAAGAATTCACCCCTCCACTTT. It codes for CASSEWGQGKNSPLHF.

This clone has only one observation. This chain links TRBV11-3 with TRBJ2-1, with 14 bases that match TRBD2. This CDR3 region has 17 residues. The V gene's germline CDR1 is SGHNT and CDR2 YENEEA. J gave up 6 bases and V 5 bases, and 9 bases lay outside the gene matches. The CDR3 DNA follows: TGTGCCAGCAGCCCGGGACTAGCGGGAGTTTCGGCCAATGAGCAGTTCTTC. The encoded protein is CASSPGLAGVSANEQFF.

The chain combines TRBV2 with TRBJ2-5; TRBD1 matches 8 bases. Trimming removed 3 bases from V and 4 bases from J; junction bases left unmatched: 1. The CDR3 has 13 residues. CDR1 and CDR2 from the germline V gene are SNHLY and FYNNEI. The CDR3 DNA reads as TGTGCCAGCAGTGAGGACAGGGTAGAGACCCAGTACTTC. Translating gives CASSEDRVETQYF.

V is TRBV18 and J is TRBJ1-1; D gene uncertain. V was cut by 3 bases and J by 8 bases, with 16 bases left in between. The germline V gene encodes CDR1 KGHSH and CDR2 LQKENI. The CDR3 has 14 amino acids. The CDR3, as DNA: TGTGCCAGCTCACCGCAGGAGATGACATTAGAAGCTTTCTTT. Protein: CASSPQEMTLEAFF. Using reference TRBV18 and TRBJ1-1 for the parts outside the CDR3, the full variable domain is NAGVMQNPRHLVRRRGQEARLRCSPMKGHSHVYWYRQLPEEGLKFMVYLQKENIIDESGMPKERFSAEFPKEGPSILRIQQVVRGDSAAYFCASSPQEMTLEAFFGQGTRLTVV.

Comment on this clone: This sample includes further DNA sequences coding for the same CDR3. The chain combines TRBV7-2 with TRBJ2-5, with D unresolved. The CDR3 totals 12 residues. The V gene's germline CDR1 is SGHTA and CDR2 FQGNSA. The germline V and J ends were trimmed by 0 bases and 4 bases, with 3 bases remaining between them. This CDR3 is CASSLARETQYF. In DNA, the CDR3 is TGTGCCAGCAGCTTAGCGCGAGAGACCCAGTACTTC.

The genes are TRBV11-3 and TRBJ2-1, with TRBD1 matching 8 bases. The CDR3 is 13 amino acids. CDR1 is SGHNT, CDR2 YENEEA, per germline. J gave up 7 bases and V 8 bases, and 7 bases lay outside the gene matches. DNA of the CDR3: TGTGCCAGCGGACGAAACAGGGGGAATGAGCAGTTCTTC. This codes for CASGRNRGNEQFF. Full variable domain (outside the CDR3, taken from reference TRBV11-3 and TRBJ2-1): EAGVVQSPRYKIIEKKQPVAFWCNPISGHNTLYWYLQNLGQGPELLIRYENEEAVDDSQLPKDRFSAERLKGVDSTLKIQPAELGDSAVYLCASGRNRGNEQFFGPGTRLTVL.

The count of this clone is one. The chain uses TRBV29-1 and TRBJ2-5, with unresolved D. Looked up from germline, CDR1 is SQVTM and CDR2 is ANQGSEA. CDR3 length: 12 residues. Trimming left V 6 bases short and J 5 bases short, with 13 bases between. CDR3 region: CSVADGRETQYF. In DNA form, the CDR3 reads TGCAGCGTGGCAGATGGTCGGGAGACCCAGTACTTC.